Detailed here is one T cell receptor beta chain. What it binds is unknown. TCRdb's table, derived via immunoSEQ multiplex PCR, lists solely in-frame clones and lacks some. The data contain about 41,000 clones, around 80% of them singletons. This CDR3 is built from 16 residues. CDR1 is SGHTA, CDR2 FQGNSA, per germline. The V end was cut by 2 bases, the J end by 0 bases, with 13 bases between. The entry originates in a study of T cell clonotyping in hematopoietic cell transplantation. On the study more broadly: Recipient samples before transplant were obtained post-cytoreduction.

Time point: recipient sample about 28 days before transplant, after cytoreduction. Blood collection times were about day -28 and days 30, 100, 180 posttransplant. General observations from the study: At the given depth, recipient repertoires were over 95% de novo clonotypes.

The sequencing here drew on peripheral blood mononuclear cells, taken before stem cell transplant. The TCR was taken from a man aged 55 to 70 with myelodysplastic syndrome. Some clones in this sample may be carry-over from other donors' samples. This chain links TRBV7-2 with TRBJ1-1; D perhaps matches TRBD1 (5 bases). Written as DNA, the CDR3 is TGTGCCAGCAGCTTAACAGGAGGGACCATGAACACTGAAGCTTTCTTT. This encodes CASSLTGGTMNTEAFF.